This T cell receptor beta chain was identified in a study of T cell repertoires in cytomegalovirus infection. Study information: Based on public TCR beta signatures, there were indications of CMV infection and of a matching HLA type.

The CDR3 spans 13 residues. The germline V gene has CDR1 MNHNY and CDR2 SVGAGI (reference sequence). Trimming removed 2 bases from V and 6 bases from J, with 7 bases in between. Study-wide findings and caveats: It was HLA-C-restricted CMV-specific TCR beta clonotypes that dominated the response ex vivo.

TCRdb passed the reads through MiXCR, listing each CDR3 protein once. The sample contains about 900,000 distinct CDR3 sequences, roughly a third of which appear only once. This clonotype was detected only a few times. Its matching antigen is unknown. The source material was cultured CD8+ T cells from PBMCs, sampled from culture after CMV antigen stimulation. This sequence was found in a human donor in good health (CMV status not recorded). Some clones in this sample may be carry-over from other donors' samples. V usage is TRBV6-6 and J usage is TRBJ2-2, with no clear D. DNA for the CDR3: TGTGCCAGCAGTTACCTAGGACCCGGGGAGCTGTTTTTT. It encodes CASSYLGPGELFF.